This TCR beta chain is from a study of regulatory T cells in long-lasting Graves disease (dated by TCRdb to about 2021). The study in broad terms: In the newly diagnosed Graves' disease group, patients had been taking antithyroid drugs for less than 3 months. A total of roughly 33 samples underwent TCR sequencing: around 13 from persistent and 20 from newly diagnosed Graves' disease patients. Peripheral blood TCR sequencing and RNA sequencing compared persistent Graves' disease patients with newly diagnosed Graves' disease patients. The study took place in China and was registered as a clinical trial.

The cysteine opens and the phenylalanine closes a CDR3 of 13 amino acids. The kept DNA is CDR3 alone, 39 bases in frame from the first base. Reading the germline V gene (reference sequence) gives CDR1 SEHNR and CDR2 FQNEAQ. A distance of 14 bases separates the germline ends of V and J, which lose 5 bases and 7 bases respectively. The meaning of the sample's time point label: newly diagnosed GD, antithyroid drugs for less than 3 months. For both TCR sequencing and RNA sequencing, RNA was extracted from PBMCs using TRIzol. Graves' disease was diagnosed according to American Thyroid Association guidelines. Patients were recruited from an endocrinology department in Xi'an, China. From each patient, approximately 9.9 milliliters of peripheral blood was collected into an EDTA anticoagulant tube. PBMCs were isolated by Ficoll Paque Plus density gradient separation without further T cell sorting. An Agilent 2100 Bioanalyzer and agarose gel were used to check RNA quality, and a NanoDrop 2000 was used to measure RNA concentration.

General study outcomes and caveats: A larger number of public clonotypes was shared among persistent patients (approximately 3,000) than among newly diagnosed patients (about 990). Persistent Graves' disease patients showed lower TCR Shannon entropy and fewer highly expanded clones than newly diagnosed patients, suggesting clonal expansion. Persistent disease showed preferential use of TRBV28, TRBJ1-2 and TRBJ2-5, whereas newly diagnosed disease favored TRBV20-1 and TRBJ2-1. Only the TCR beta chain was sequenced and analyzed. Only peripheral blood was studied, because thyroid tissue, the primary lesion, was inaccessible. As a limitation, the authors acknowledged that the small sample size may reduce accuracy.

The library was built by means of multiplex PCR. Sequencing instrument: Illumina HiSeq 4000. iRepertoire HTBI primers and Arm-PCR amplification of CDR3 regions were used to construct TCR beta libraries. Gel purification was performed on PCR products prior to sequencing. Turning to the authors' computational methods: Gene usage analysis of CDR3 amino acid clonotypes relied on the roughly 58 TRBV and 14 TRBJ segments identified across samples. Filtered high-quality paired reads were merged into contigs using COPE and FqMerger. BLAST was used to align contigs to IMGT TRBV, TRBD and TRBJ reference genes, with CDR3 defined following IMGT. Any clonotype with a frequency above 0.1% was classified as a highly expanded clone. Repertoire diversity was measured by Shannon entropy, and V-J evenness by the Gini coefficient. A clonotype was considered public if more than one individual shared it. Using fastp trimming at Q25 and MiXCR clonotype assembly, TCRdb reanalyzed the public sequencing data and kept in-frame beta chains. When rows share a CDR3 protein, they turn into one entry using the most common DNA and genes. TCRdb assigned the V and J calls; the authors' analysis was not used. The sample table records 200,000 to 250,000 distinct CDR3 sequences; roughly 19% of these occur just once. The top ten clones comprise about 11% of the sample.

At least ten counts were recorded for this clonotype. There is no known antigen for this receptor. No much larger clonotype is one base removed from it; base qualities were not supplied. The same data also contributed to another study, on T cells in Graves' hyperthyroidism and ophthalmopathy. The second investigation adds: A patient counted as having stable Graves' hyperthyroidism if no progression to ophthalmopathy occurred over 18 months of follow-up. The hyperthyroidism patients were between 18 and 65 years old and newly diagnosed, with a disease duration of less than 2 months. The study excluded patients with uncontrolled infections, other autoimmune diseases, pregnancy or lactation. Diagnoses were established on the basis of clinical symptoms, serum thyroxine and TRAb, thyroid ultrasound, and orbital computed tomography. The first round of RT-PCR for the TCR CDR3 was performed with the HTBI primer set and the Qiagen OneStep RT-PCR kit. Most expanded thyroid clonotypes (frequency above 0.001) were also detected in blood, suggesting blood repertoires may reflect thyroid immune responses. In cross-validation, a model built on a 13 V-J signature told ophthalmopathy apart from stable hyperthyroidism with 85% to 90% sensitivity and about 81% specificity, and in testing the same model reached 80%/75%. In validation, the model predicted progression to ophthalmopathy a median of around 6.5 months before onset, with roughly 68% sensitivity and around 76% specificity. A discovery cohort of approximately 97 patients, 43 with Graves' ophthalmopathy and about 60 with stable Graves' hyperthyroidism, was used to find distinguishing TCR V-J signatures. Whether ophthalmopathy could be predicted prospectively was tested in an independent validation cohort made up of roughly 19 hyperthyroidism patients plus 17 patients who later progressed to ophthalmopathy. The approximately 98 discovery patients were randomly divided into training and test sets at a 7:3 ratio. In roughly six Graves' hyperthyroidism patients, the study also compared T-cell repertoires from thyroid tissue with T-cell repertoires from blood. Once sampling was done, hyperthyroidism patients were given methimazole at a starting dose of 30 mg daily, whereas ophthalmopathy patients were given high-dose intravenous methylprednisolone. Libraries were constructed in a second round of multiplex PCR, after which size selection and purification were carried out. The libraries were sequenced on an Illumina HiSeq2000 using paired-end 100 bp reads. Raw data were processed with SOAPnuke, discarding reads with adapters, uncalled bases, mean Phred below 15, or no exact constant-primer or identifier match. High-quality paired reads were merged with COPE v1.2.5, and unique nucleotide sequences were defined as clonotypes. MiTCR v1.1 was used to align the clonotypes against IMGT TRBV, TRBD and TRBJ reference segments. Analysis was restricted to V-J combinations with a frequency above 0.0001, which covered about 99% of repertoires. A TCS score was defined as the ratio between F50 (clonal expansion) and ExV (chaos), using BLOSUM62-based TCRdist between CDR3 peptides within each V-J. Welch's t-statistics and random forest reduced 500 to 650 V-J features to around 14, which were used in a naive Bayes classifier (R e1071). No statistical method was used to fix the sample size in advance, and group allocation was not hidden from the investigators. According to the paper, TCR Vbeta CDR3 sequencing was carried out on more than 120 peripheral blood samples, which came from around 43 ophthalmopathy, around 74 hyperthyroidism and around 17 progressor patients.

The specimen was peripheral blood mononuclear cells (PBMCs), collected at new diagnosis, from a patient treated with antithyroid drugs. The origin of this receptor is a woman between 25 and 40 years old with Graves disease. Donor details come from another sample of the same person, matched by shared clones. The chain couples TRBV7-9 to TRBJ1-2, with TRBD1 as a weak D call on 6 bases. In nucleotides, the sequence is TGTGCCAGCAGCGGGAGTGGGGGCGGTGGCTACACCTTC. Its amino acids are CASSGSGGGGYTF.